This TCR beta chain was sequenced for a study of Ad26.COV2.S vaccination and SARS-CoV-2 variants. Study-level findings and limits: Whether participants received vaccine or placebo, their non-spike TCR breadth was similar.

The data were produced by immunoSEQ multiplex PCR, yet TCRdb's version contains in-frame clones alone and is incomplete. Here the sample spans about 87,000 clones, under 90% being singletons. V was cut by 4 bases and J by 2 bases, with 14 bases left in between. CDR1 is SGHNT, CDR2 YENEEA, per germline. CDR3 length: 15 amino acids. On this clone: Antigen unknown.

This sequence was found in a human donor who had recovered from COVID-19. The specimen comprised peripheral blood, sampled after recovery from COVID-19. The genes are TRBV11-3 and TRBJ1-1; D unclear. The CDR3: CASSSPSGKNTEAFF. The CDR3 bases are TGTGCCAGCAGCTCCCCCAGTGGGAAAAACACTGAAGCTTTCTTT.